The rows below give T cell receptor beta chains drawn from one sample of a study of blood T cells in healthy people across ages. In TCRdb, the 5' RACE reads were re-called with MiXCR into one record per CDR3 protein. The table has about 2 million distinct CDR3 sequences, about 49% seen once. The sequenced sample was blood. The receptors here all came from a woman in her thirties or forties in good health. Each CDR3 is given with its conserved first and last residue. D genes are given only for firm matches. Rows may omit the clone size; those that give it use once, few, many or a size class.

abundance,d_gene,v_gene,j_gene,CDR3nt,CDR3aa
NA,TRBD1,TRBV27,TRBJ1-2,TGTGCCAGCAGTTTGGGCACAGGGGGAGGCGGATATGGCTACACCTTC,CASSLGTGGGGYGYTF
few,NA,TRBV7-2,TRBJ2-5,TGTGCCAGCAGCTTAGCGCTAGGGGCAAGTGGGGAGACCCAGTACTTC,CASSLALGASGETQYF
few,NA,TRBV20-1,TRBJ2-3,TGCAGTGCTAGATCCGGAAGTAGCACAGATACGCAGTATTTT,CSARSGSSTDTQYF
few,NA,TRBV6-5,TRBJ2-6,TGTGCCAGCAGTTACTCGAAACTTTCTGGATCTGGGGCCAACGTCCTGACTTTC,CASSYSKLSGSGANVLTF
NA,NA,TRBV9,TRBJ1-2,TGTGCCAGCAGCGTAGCTGCGGGGGGAGCTAACTATGGCTACACCTTC,CASSVAAGGANYGYTF
NA,TRBD2,TRBV7-8,TRBJ2-1,TGTGCCAGCAGCCCCGGAGCGGGGGGGCCGTTCAATGAGCAGTTCTTC,CASSPGAGGPFNEQFF
NA,NA,TRBV5-5,TRBJ2-7,TGTGCCAGCAGCTTCCGTGGGAACCTCTACGAGCAGTACTTC,CASSFRGNLYEQYF
NA,NA,TRBV4-2,TRBJ1-2,TGTGCCAGCAGCCAAGATGCTGAGGGTTCGGATGGCTACACCTTC,CASSQDAEGSDGYTF
NA,TRBD1,TRBV3-1,TRBJ1-2,TGTGCCAGCAGCCCCGGGACAGGGGGCCCCCTCGGCTACACCTTC,CASSPGTGGPLGYTF
NA,NA,TRBV29-1,TRBJ2-7,TGCAGCGTTGTGCGACAGGAGCAGTACTTC,CSVVRQEQYF
few,NA,TRBV20-1,TRBJ2-7,TGCAGTGCCGCTACCCCAGTCGGCGAGCAGTACTTC,CSAATPVGEQYF
NA,NA,TRBV20-1,TRBJ1-1,TGCAGTGCAAAGACAGGACTTGAAGCTTTCTTT,CSAKTGLEAFF
NA,NA,TRBV29-1,TRBJ2-5,TGCAGCGTTGAGGTCGACAGTCAAGAGACCCAGTACTTC,CSVEVDSQETQYF
NA,TRBD2,TRBV18,TRBJ2-1,TGTGCCAGCTCACCACAATTAGCGGGGGCCGGTAATGAGCAGTTCTTC,CASSPQLAGAGNEQFF
NA,TRBD1,TRBV4-1,TRBJ2-7,TGCGCCAGCAGCCCGTACCCGACAGGGTCAAGCTACGAGCAGTACTTC,CASSPYPTGSSYEQYF
NA,NA,TRBV29-1,TRBJ2-6,TGCAGCGTTGATCCCACGGGCACTGGGGCTGGGGCCAACGTCCTGACTTTC,CSVDPTGTGAGANVLTF
few,NA,TRBV4-2,TRBJ2-3,TGTGCCAGCAGCCGCACAGGGCCAGATACGCAGTATTTT,CASSRTGPDTQYF
once,TRBD1,TRBV27,TRBJ1-2,TGTGCCAGCAGTTTACCCGGGACAGGGATCTATGGCTACACCTTC,CASSLPGTGIYGYTF
few,NA,TRBV4-3,TRBJ2-3,TGCGCCAGCAGCCAAGATAGGGAGAGCGCAGATACGCAGTATTTT,CASSQDRESADTQYF
few,NA,TRBV5-6,TRBJ1-4,TGTGCCAGCAGCTCCTTTGGAGCTCCACTAGCAACTAATGAAAAACTGTTTTTT,CASSSFGAPLATNEKLFF
NA,TRBD2,TRBV13,TRBJ2-1,TGTGCCAGCAGCTTTCAACTTGGACTAGCGGGGGTCAATGAGCAGTTCTTC,CASSFQLGLAGVNEQFF
NA,TRBD2,TRBV20-1,TRBJ2-1,TGCAGTGCCACGGGACTAGCCATGAATGAGCAGTTCTTC,CSATGLAMNEQFF
NA,NA,TRBV2,TRBJ1-2,TGTGCCAGCACAGTCGGTTTCTATGGCTACACCTTC,CASTVGFYGYTF
NA,TRBD1,TRBV6-2/TRBV6-3,TRBJ2-7,TGTGCCAGCAGTCGGGACAGGGGACATCAGGCCTACGAGCAGTACTTC,CASSRDRGHQAYEQYF
NA,NA,TRBV4-2,TRBJ2-4,TGTGCCAGCAGCCAAGATCGGACGTCTCGCCTAGCCAAAAACATTCAGTACTTC,CASSQDRTSRLAKNIQYF
NA,NA,TRBV18,TRBJ2-7,TGTGCCAGCTCACCGAATCTTTCCTACAATGAGCAGTACTTC,CASSPNLSYNEQYF
NA,TRBD2,TRBV27,TRBJ2-3,TGTGCCAGCAGTCCCGTCGTCGGGGGGTACACAGATACGCAGTATTTT,CASSPVVGGYTDTQYF
NA,NA,TRBV20-1,TRBJ2-3,TGCAGTGCCATTAAGACGGTTCCCCGCACAGATACGCAGTATTTT,CSAIKTVPRTDTQYF
NA,NA,TRBV27,TRBJ1-5,TGTGCCAGCGCCGACCCGGCAAGCAATCAGCCCCAGCATTTT,CASADPASNQPQHF
NA,TRBD2,TRBV6-1,TRBJ2-3,TGTGCCAGCAGTCAGGGACTAGCGGGCCCTCTGGGGACAGATACGCAGTATTTT,CASSQGLAGPLGTDTQYF
NA,NA,TRBV6-5,TRBJ1-4,TGTGCCAGCAGTGCAACCCAAGAAAAACTGTTTTTT,CASSATQEKLFF
few,TRBD1,TRBV29-1,TRBJ1-2,TGCAGCGTTGGGGAAGGCAGGGGGCTTAACTATGGCTACACCTTC,CSVGEGRGLNYGYTF
NA,TRBD1,TRBV28,TRBJ1-2,TGTGCCAGCAGGACGGACAGGACGGGCTATGGCTACACCTTC,CASRTDRTGYGYTF
few,NA,TRBV6-5,TRBJ1-5,TGTGCCAGCAGTTTCGGACAGCCATCAAAGCCCTATAGCAATCAGCCCCAGCATTTT,CASSFGQPSKPYSNQPQHF
NA,TRBD1,TRBV6-1,TRBJ2-7,TGTGCCAGCAGCTTCCCGGGACAGAAGGCTTACGAGCAGTACTTC,CASSFPGQKAYEQYF
NA,TRBD2,TRBV5-5,TRBJ2-3,TGTGCCAGCAGCTCAATAACTAGCGGGGACCGAACCACAGATACGCAGTATTTT,CASSSITSGDRTTDTQYF
NA,NA,TRBV4-3,TRBJ2-1,TGCGCCAGCAGCCAAGATAACAGGTACAATGAGCAGTTCTTC,CASSQDNRYNEQFF
NA,TRBD1,TRBV20-1,TRBJ2-1,TGCAGTGCTAGAGATCCACAGGGGGCGGGCTACAATGAGCAGTTCTTC,CSARDPQGAGYNEQFF
NA,TRBD2,TRBV28,TRBJ2-1,TGTGCCAGCAGTTTAATGGGAGGGAGGGTATACAATGAGCAGTTCTTC,CASSLMGGRVYNEQFF
NA,TRBD1,TRBV6-5,TRBJ1-1,TGTGCCAGCAGTCCGAACAGGGGGCGCGTGAACACTGAAGCTTTCTTT,CASSPNRGRVNTEAFF
few,NA,TRBV14,TRBJ2-3,TGTGCCAGCAGCCAAGAACTAGCCTACACAGATACGCAGTATTTT,CASSQELAYTDTQYF
NA,TRBD2,TRBV20-1,TRBJ2-7,TGTACTAGCGGTTTCTCTCCCTACGAGCAGTACTTC,CTSGFSPYEQYF
NA,NA,TRBV5-1,TRBJ2-3,TGCGCCAGCACAGGGTTCCGCACAGATACGCAGTATTTT,CASTGFRTDTQYF
NA,NA,TRBV9,TRBJ2-3,TGTGCCAGCAGCTCCTCAGGACCCGACACAGATACGCAGTATTTT,CASSSSGPDTDTQYF
NA,NA,TRBV7-9,TRBJ1-2,TGTGCCAGCAGCTCCAACAGGGCCCCCGTCTTCTATGGCTACACCTTC,CASSSNRAPVFYGYTF
few,NA,TRBV7-2,TRBJ2-5,TGTGCCAGCAGCCACAACTGGGAGACCCAGTACTTC,CASSHNWETQYF
once,TRBD1,TRBV12-3/TRBV12-4,TRBJ1-1,TGTGCCAGCACCCCAGGGACAGCCCTGAACACTGAAGCTTTCTTT,CASTPGTALNTEAFF